The present TCR beta chain was sequenced within a study of shared clonotypes between healthy human individuals. Points on this clone: As yet, its antigen is unknown.

Data came from immunoSEQ multiplex PCR; TCRdb stores just in-frame clones and leaves some out. The table lists over a million clones, 70% to 80% of them singletons. Study-wide findings and caveats: Even with large depth, rarefaction showed that sorted-subset sequencing was incomplete. Against clonotypes common to all four donors, non-shared ones had lower generation probabilities.

The CDR3 spans 14 residues. J was trimmed by 10 bases and V by 6 bases; bases with no gene match: 6. Per the germline V gene, CDR1 is SNHLY and CDR2 is FYNNEI. V is TRBV2 and J is TRBJ2-1; 13 nucleotides align to TRBD2. The specimen sequenced was memory CD4+ T cells sorted from blood. Regarding subset: CD45RA-negative fraction. The receptor's source is a man aged 18 to 30 in good health. This chain's CDR3 is CASSGLAGVWEQFF. The CDR3 DNA sequence: TGTGCCAGCAGCGGACTAGCGGGAGTTTGGGAGCAGTTCTTC.